This T cell receptor beta chain was recorded in a study of T cell responses to AZD1222 COVID-19 vaccine. Findings and caveats of the study: Donors were mostly white British, more females; clonal diversity possibly underestimated.

CDR1 is KGHSH and CDR2 is LQKENI in the germline V gene. There are 15 residues in the CDR3. Trimming took off 6 bases at V and 7 bases at J, with 19 bases between the two ends. Profiling relied on immunoSEQ multiplex PCR, and the TCRdb table lists in-frame clones only, not all of them. Of over 120,000 clones in the sample, 80% to 90% were seen once. Details on this clone: The antigen is unknown.

The gene calls are TRBV18 and TRBJ1-3; TRBD1 is a possible D gene (6 bases). The input for sequencing was peripheral blood, taken on day 0 of AZD1222 vaccination. This TCR derives from an adult in good health. The CDR3 region is CASSTGVGTANTIYF. The CDR3 DNA follows: TGTGCCAGCTCGACAGGTGTGGGGACGGCTAACACCATATATTTT.